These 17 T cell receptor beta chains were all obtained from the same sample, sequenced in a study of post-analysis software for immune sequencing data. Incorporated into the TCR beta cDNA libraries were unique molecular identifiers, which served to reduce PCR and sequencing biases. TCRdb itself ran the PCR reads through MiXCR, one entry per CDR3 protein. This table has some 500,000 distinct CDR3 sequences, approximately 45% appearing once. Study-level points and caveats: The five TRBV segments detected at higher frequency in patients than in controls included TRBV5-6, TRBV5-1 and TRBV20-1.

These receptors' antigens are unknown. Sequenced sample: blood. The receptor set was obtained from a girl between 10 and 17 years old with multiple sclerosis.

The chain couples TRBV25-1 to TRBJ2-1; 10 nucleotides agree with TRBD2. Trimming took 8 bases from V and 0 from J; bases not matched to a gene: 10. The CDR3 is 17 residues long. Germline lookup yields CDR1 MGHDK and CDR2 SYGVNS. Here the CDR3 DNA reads TGTGCCAGCGAAATAACTAGCGGGATGAGCTCCTACAATGAGCAGTTCTTC. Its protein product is CASEITSGMSSYNEQFF.

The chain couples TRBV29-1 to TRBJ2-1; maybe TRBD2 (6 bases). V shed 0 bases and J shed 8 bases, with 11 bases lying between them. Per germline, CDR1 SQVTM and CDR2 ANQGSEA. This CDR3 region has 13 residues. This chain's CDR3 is CSVEDGSADEQFF. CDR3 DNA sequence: TGCAGCGTTGAAGACGGGAGTGCCGATGAGCAGTTCTTC.

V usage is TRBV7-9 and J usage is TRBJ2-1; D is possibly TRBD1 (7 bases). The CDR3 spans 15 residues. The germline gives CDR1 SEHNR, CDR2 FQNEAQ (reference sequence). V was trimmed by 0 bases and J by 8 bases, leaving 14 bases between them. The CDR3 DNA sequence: TGTGCCAGCAGCTTAGCAGACAGGGAGGCGGATGAGCAGTTCTTC. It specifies CASSLADREADEQFF.

DNA of the CDR3: TGCAGTGCACGGACTAGCGGGAGGAGGGGAGAGACCCAGTACTTC. Amino acid sequence: CSARTSGRRGETQYF. This sequence joins TRBV20-1 and TRBJ2-5, with 14 bases lining up with TRBD2. The CDR3 sequence is 15 residues long. V lost 6 bases, J lost 4 bases, and 7 bases stayed unmatched. Germline values: CDR1 DFQATT, CDR2 SNEGSKA (reference sequence).

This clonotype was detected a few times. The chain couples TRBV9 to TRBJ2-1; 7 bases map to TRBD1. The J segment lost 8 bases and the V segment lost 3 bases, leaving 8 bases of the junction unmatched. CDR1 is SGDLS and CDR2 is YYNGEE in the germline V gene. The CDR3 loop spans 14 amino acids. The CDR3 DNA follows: TGTGCCAGCAGCGAGAACAGGGGTATCGATGAGCAGTTCTTC. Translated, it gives CASSENRGIDEQFF.

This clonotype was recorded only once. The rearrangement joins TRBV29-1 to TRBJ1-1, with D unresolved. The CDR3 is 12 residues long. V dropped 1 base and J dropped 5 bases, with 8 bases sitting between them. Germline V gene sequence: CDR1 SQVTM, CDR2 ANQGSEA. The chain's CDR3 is CSVEVPRTEAFF. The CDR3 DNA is TGCAGCGTTGAAGTCCCTCGGACTGAAGCTTTCTTT.

CDR3 in amino acids: CASSRGPEQYF. CDR3 DNA: TGTGCCAGCAGTAGAGGTCCTGAGCAGTACTTC. The chain uses TRBV12-3 or TRBV12-4 and TRBJ2-7, with unresolved D. The V gene lost 5 bases and the J gene lost 7 bases, with 9 bases spanning the gap. This CDR3 spans 11 amino acids.

The CDR3 DNA reads TGTGCCAGCAGTTACAGCTCATCTAGCACAGATACGCAGTATTTT. Amino acids: CASSYSSSSTDTQYF. The V gene is TRBV6-6, the J gene TRBJ2-3; D remains unclear. The germline CDR1 and CDR2 sequences are MNHNY and SVGAGI (reference sequence). With 2 bases removed from V and 0 bases from J, the gap between germline ends came to 9 bases. CDR3 length: 15 amino acids.

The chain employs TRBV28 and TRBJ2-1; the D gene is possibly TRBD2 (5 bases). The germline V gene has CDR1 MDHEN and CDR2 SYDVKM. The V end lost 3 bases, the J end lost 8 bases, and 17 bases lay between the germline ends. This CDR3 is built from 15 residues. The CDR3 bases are TGTGCCAGCAGTTTGAGGGCCTTAGCTGGGGATGAGCAGTTCTTC. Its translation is CASSLRALAGDEQFF.

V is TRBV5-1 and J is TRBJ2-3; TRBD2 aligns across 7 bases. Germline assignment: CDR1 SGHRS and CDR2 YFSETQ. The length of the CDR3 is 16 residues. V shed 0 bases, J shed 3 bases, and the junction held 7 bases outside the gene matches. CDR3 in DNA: TGCGCCAGCAGCTTGGGTCCAGGCGGGAGAACAGATACGCAGTATTTT. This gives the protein CASSLGPGGRTDTQYF.

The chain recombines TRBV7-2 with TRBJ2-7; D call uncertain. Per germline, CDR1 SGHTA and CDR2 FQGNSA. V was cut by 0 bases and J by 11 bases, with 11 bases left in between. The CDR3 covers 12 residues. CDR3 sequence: CASSLAVQGKYF. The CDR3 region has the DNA TGTGCCAGCAGCTTAGCAGTCCAAGGGAAGTACTTC.

CDR3 loop: CASSVGQGHHQETQYF. The CDR3 coding sequence is TGTGCCAGCAGCGTAGGACAGGGTCACCATCAAGAGACCCAGTACTTC. The chain combines TRBV7-2 with TRBJ2-5, with TRBD1 identical over 8 bases. The germline gives CDR1 SGHTA, CDR2 FQGNSA. The CDR3 runs to 16 residues. V was pared by 5 bases and J by 2 bases, with 10 bases of the junction left unmatched.

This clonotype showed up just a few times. The CDR3 nucleotides read TGCAGTGCTAGACTAGCGGGAGAGGGAAACATTCAGTACTTC. As protein: CSARLAGEGNIQYF. The chain recombines TRBV20-1 with TRBJ2-4; 10 positions match TRBD2. The CDR3 consists of 14 residues. The junction had 4 bases not matched to a gene; V was cut back by 2 bases and J by 6 bases. Germline CDR1 and CDR2: DFQATT and SNEGSKA (reference sequence).

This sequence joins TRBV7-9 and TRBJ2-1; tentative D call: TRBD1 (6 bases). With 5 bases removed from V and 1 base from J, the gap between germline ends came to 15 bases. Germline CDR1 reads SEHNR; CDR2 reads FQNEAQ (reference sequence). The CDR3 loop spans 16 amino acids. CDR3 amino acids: CASSPQGKGSYNEQFF. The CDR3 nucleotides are TGTGCCAGCAGCCCACAGGGAAAGGGGTCCTACAATGAGCAGTTCTTC.

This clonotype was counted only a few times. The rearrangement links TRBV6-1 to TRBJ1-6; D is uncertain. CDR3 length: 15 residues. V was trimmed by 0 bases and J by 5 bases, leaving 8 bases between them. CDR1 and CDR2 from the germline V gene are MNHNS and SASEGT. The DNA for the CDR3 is TGTGCCAGCAGTGAAGCCTCGTGGAATAATTCACCCCTCCACTTT. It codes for CASSEASWNNSPLHF.

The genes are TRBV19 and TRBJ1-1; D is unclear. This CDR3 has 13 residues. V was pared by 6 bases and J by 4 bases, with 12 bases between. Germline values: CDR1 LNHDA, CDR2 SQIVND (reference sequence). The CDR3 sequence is CASSTNRATEAFF. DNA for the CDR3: TGTGCCAGTAGCACAAACAGAGCCACTGAAGCTTTCTTT.

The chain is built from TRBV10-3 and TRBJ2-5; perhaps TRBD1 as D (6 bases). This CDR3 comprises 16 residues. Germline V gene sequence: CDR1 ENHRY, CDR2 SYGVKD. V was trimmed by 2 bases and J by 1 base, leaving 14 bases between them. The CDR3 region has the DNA TGTGCCATCAGTGAGGAGGAGACAGGTCTCCAAGAGACCCAGTACTTC. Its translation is CAISEEETGLQETQYF.